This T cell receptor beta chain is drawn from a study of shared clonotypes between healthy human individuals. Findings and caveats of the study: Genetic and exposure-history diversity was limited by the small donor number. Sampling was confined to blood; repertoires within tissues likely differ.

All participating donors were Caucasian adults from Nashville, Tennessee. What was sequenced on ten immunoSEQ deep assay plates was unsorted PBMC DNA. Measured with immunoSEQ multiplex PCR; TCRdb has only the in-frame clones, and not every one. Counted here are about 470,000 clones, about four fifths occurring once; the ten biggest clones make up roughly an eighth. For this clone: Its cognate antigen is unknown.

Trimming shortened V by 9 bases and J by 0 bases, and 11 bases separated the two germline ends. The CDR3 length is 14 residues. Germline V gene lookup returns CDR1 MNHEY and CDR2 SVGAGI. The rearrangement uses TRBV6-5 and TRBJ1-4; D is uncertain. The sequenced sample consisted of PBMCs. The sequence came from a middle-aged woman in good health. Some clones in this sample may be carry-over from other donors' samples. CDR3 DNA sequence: TGTGCCAGTTCGGACCTTGCAACTAATGAAAAACTGTTTTTT. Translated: CASSDLATNEKLFF.